Presented here are 26 T cell receptor beta chains from one specimen sequenced in a study of control samples from healthy donors and cancer patients. Measured with immunoSEQ multiplex PCR; TCRdb has only the in-frame clones, and not every one. The profile shows fewer than 200,000 clones, about 86% of them singletons. Sequenced input: blood. Receptors were obtained from a woman in her twenties or thirties in good health.

Only one count was recorded for this clone. The chain has TRBV7-6 and TRBJ2-7, with D perhaps TRBD1 (5 bases). V was pared by 1 base and J by 7 bases, with 17 bases between. The CDR3 is 15 amino acids. Germline V gene data show CDR1 as SGHVS and CDR2 as FNYEAQ. CDR3 in DNA: TGTGCCAGCAGCTTAGGGGTGGCAGGGTCCGGTGAGCAGTACTTC. As protein: CASSLGVAGSGEQYF.

This chain connects TRBV30 to TRBJ1-6; D is ambiguous. V was clipped by 5 bases and J by 3 bases, with 11 bases between them. The germline gives CDR1 GTSNPN, CDR2 SVGIG (reference sequence). The CDR3 totals 14 residues. This CDR3 reads CAWGKEGYNSPLHF. The CDR3 DNA sequence: TGTGCCTGGGGGAAGGAGGGCTATAATTCACCCCTCCACTTT.

The gene calls are TRBV4-1 and TRBJ2-3; D is unresolved. V shed 3 bases and J shed 0 bases, with 16 bases lying between them. This CDR3 contains 17 residues. CDR1 and CDR2 (germline): MGHRA, YSYEKL. As DNA, the CDR3 is TGCGCCAGCAGCCACCAGAGGAATCTCCTTAGCACAGATACGCAGTATTTT. Its protein is CASSHQRNLLSTDTQYF.

The chain links TRBV11-3 to TRBJ2-1; 12 nucleotides agree with TRBD1. Trimming removed 5 bases from V and 7 bases from J; junction bases left unmatched: 9. This CDR3 is built from 16 residues. Germline V gene lookup returns CDR1 SGHNT and CDR2 YENEEA. CDR3 sequence reads: CASSLRDRGLGNEQFF. CDR3 DNA sequence: TGTGCCAGCAGCCTCCGGGACAGGGGGCTTGGGAATGAGCAGTTCTTC. The complete variable domain, with remaining parts taken from reference TRBV11-3 and TRBJ2-1, reads EAGVVQSPRYKIIEKKQPVAFWCNPISGHNTLYWYLQNLGQGPELLIRYENEEAVDDSQLPKDRFSAERLKGVDSTLKIQPAELGDSAVYLCASSLRDRGLGNEQFFGPGTRLTVL.

The genes are TRBV7-9 and TRBJ1-3, with D possibly being TRBD1 (5 bases). Germline-derived CDR1 and CDR2 are SEHNR and FQNEAQ (reference sequence). V was clipped by 3 bases and J by 0 bases, with 9 bases between them. The CDR3 runs to 15 residues. CDR3 protein: CASSFPGNSGNTIYF. CDR3 nucleotide sequence: TGTGCCAGCAGCTTCCCAGGGAACTCTGGAAACACCATATATTTT.

The CDR3 DNA sequence: TGCGCCAGCAGTGAGTATGGGCGCGACACTGAAGCTTTCTTT. Translating gives CASSEYGRDTEAFF. V and J are TRBV10-1 and TRBJ1-1; the D is unclear. From germline, CDR1 is WNHNN and CDR2 SYGVQD (reference sequence). V dropped 1 base and J dropped 3 bases, with 9 bases sitting between them. The CDR3 consists of 14 residues.

The V and J genes are TRBV5-1 and TRBJ2-7; a weak D match, TRBD1 (6 bases). Germline V gene data show CDR1 as SGHRS and CDR2 as YFSETQ. V was cut by 1 base and J by 3 bases, with 11 bases left in between. The CDR3 has 14 amino acids. The CDR3 DNA reads as TGCGCCAGCAGCTTGAACGGCAGGGGCTACGAGCAGTACTTC. This translates into CASSLNGRGYEQYF.

The chain uses TRBV5-4 and TRBJ2-5, with 12 positions matching TRBD2. From germline, CDR1 is SGHNT and CDR2 YYREEE (reference sequence). J was trimmed by 9 bases and V by 0 bases; bases with no gene match: 9. The CDR3 is 16 amino acids. CDR3 protein: CASSLGGASGGDPQYF. The CDR3 coding sequence is TGTGCCAGCAGCTTGGGAGGGGCTAGCGGGGGGGATCCCCAGTACTTC.

The CDR3 nucleotides read TGTGCCAGCAGCGAGACCGGGACGGACAATCAGCCCCAGCATTTT. It is translated as CASSETGTDNQPQHF. V usage is TRBV9 and J usage is TRBJ1-5, with a tentative D call TRBD1 (5 bases). This CDR3 is 15 amino acids long. Per germline, CDR1 SGDLS and CDR2 YYNGEE. V lost 3 bases to trimming and J lost 3 bases, with 13 bases between them.

The CDR3: CASSLTVNYGYTF. The CDR3 DNA follows: TGTGCCAGCAGTTTAACAGTTAACTATGGCTACACCTTC. The chain uses TRBV27 and TRBJ1-2; no firm D call. Trimming pared 2 bases from V and 1 base from J, leaving 5 bases between. This CDR3 has 13 amino acids. CDR1 is MNHEY and CDR2 is SMNVEV in the germline V gene (reference sequence).

V and J are TRBV5-1 and TRBJ2-7; TRBD2 is a possible D gene (5 bases). The CDR3 is 13 amino acids. Trimming left V 3 bases short and J 3 bases short, with 10 bases between. Per germline, CDR1 SGHRS and CDR2 YFSETQ. DNA of the CDR3: TGCGCCAGCAGCTACCAACGGGACTACGAGCAGTACTTC. Protein: CASSYQRDYEQYF.

The chain recombines TRBV6-1 with TRBJ2-7; D might be TRBD1 (5 bases). V lost 3 bases, J lost 7 bases, and 16 bases lay in between. Germline V gives CDR1 MNHNS, CDR2 SASEGT. This CDR3 spans 14 amino acids. The CDR3 bases are TGTGCCAGCAGTGAGTTGGGGCCCTCACCGGAGCAGTACTTC. Residues: CASSELGPSPEQYF.

This clone appeared a few times. The chain links TRBV13 to TRBJ1-3; no firm D call. V dropped 3 bases and J dropped 0 bases, with 9 bases sitting between them. Germline CDR1 PRHDT, CDR2 FYEKMQ (reference sequence). The CDR3 totals 15 residues. The DNA of the CDR3 is TGTGCCAGCAGCTTTATTGCGAGCTCTGGAAACACCATATATTTT. Encoded protein: CASSFIASSGNTIYF.

The sample holds one count of this clone. This rearrangement joins TRBV30 to TRBJ2-1; 8 positions agree with TRBD2. The V segment lost 2 bases and the J segment 2 bases; nucleotides outside the gene matches: 8. Germline V gene data show CDR1 as GTSNPN and CDR2 as SVGIG (reference sequence). The CDR3 loop spans 16 amino acids. The CDR3 coding sequence is TGTGCCTGGAGTAATACTCGGGGGGGCCCCTACAATGAGCAGTTCTTC. As protein: CAWSNTRGGPYNEQFF.

V and J are TRBV3-1 (or the pseudogene TRBV3-2) and TRBJ2-3; TRBD1 is a possible D gene (5 bases). Germline CDR1 reads LGHDT; CDR2 reads YNNKEL (reference sequence). Trimming stripped 2 bases from V and 3 bases from J, with 9 bases between. The CDR3 has 14 residues. The CDR3 sequence: CASSQIGVTDTQYF. The CDR3 coding sequence is TGTGCCAGCAGCCAAATAGGGGTTACAGATACGCAGTATTTT.

J is TRBJ2-3 and V is TRBV4-1, with 7 bases aligning to TRBD1. J was trimmed by 6 bases and V by 0 bases; bases with no gene match: 12. CDR1 MGHRA and CDR2 YSYEKL come from the germline V gene. The length of the CDR3 is 17 residues. The CDR3 loop reads CASSQDIGRGTVDTQYF. The CDR3 coding sequence is TGCGCCAGCAGCCAAGATATAGGCAGGGGGACGGTGGATACGCAGTATTTT.

The V and J genes are TRBV5-1 and TRBJ2-1; 8 bases fit TRBD1. With V trimmed by 2 bases and J by 8 bases, 3 bases remained unmatched. Germline V gene lookup returns CDR1 SGHRS and CDR2 YFSETQ. The CDR3 has 13 amino acids. The CDR3 bases are TGCGCCAGCAGCTTTGGACAGGGCGATGAGCAGTTCTTC. It specifies CASSFGQGDEQFF.

This clone was observed once. CDR3 sequence (DNA): TGCGCCAGCAGCCAAGTCCTGACGGTGAATGAAAAACTGTTTTTT. Residues: CASSQVLTVNEKLFF. The chain uses TRBV4-1 and TRBJ1-4; D gene ambiguous. The CDR3 has 15 residues. With 1 base removed from V and 5 bases from J, the gap between germline ends came to 11 bases. Per germline, CDR1 MGHRA and CDR2 YSYEKL.

The gene calls are TRBV6-5 and TRBJ1-4, with TRBD1 matching 8 bases. CDR1 MNHEY and CDR2 SVGAGI come from the germline V gene. J lost 7 bases, V lost 6 bases, and 7 bases had no gene match. The CDR3 has 14 amino acids. For the CDR3, the DNA is TGTGCCAGCAGCATACGACAGGGGCTTGAAAAACTGTTTTTT. Protein: CASSIRQGLEKLFF.

The chain is built from TRBV5-8 and TRBJ2-7; 8 positions match TRBD1. CDR1 SGHTS and CDR2 YDEGEE come from the germline V gene. Trimming took 0 bases from V and 5 from J; bases not matched to a gene: 4. The CDR3 runs 14 residues. The CDR3, as DNA: TGTGCCAGCAGCTTGGGGACAGGGCTCAACGAGCAGTACTTC. This translates into CASSLGTGLNEQYF.

The V gene is TRBV28, the J gene TRBJ1-1; 7 bases are a match to TRBD1. V lost 7 bases and J lost 5; bases outside the gene matches: 7. Germline-derived CDR1 and CDR2 are MDHEN and SYDVKM. The CDR3 sequence is 13 residues long. The CDR3 nucleotides read TGTGCCAGCATCAGGGGGGTAGCTACTGAAGCTTTCTTT. Its translation is CASIRGVATEAFF.

V and J are TRBV29-1 and TRBJ1-5; 11 bases fit TRBD1. This CDR3 spans 13 amino acids. The J segment lost 4 bases and the V segment lost 8 bases, leaving 4 bases of the junction unmatched. Germline V gene data show CDR1 as SQVTM and CDR2 as ANQGSEA. CDR3 sequence reads: CSTRDRGNQPQHF. The CDR3 DNA follows: TGCAGCACGAGGGACAGGGGGAATCAGCCCCAGCATTTT.

The rearrangement uses TRBV19 and TRBJ2-3; 10 bases line up with TRBD2. Germline lookup yields CDR1 LNHDA and CDR2 SQIVND (reference sequence). The CDR3 sequence is 15 residues long. The ends lost 4 bases at V and 6 bases at J; junction bases unmatched: 7. CDR3 sequence reads: CASSRTLAGVDTQYF. CDR3 bases: TGTGCCAGTAGTAGGACCCTAGCGGGAGTTGATACGCAGTATTTT. Full variable domain (outside the CDR3, taken from reference TRBV19 and TRBJ2-3): DGGITQSPKYLFRKEGQNVTLSCEQNLNHDAMYWYRQDPGQGLRLIYYSQIVNDFQKGDIAEGYSVSREKKESFPLTVTSAQKNPTAFYLCASSRTLAGVDTQYFGPGTRLTVL.

The chain is built from TRBV19 and TRBJ1-1, with 11 bases identical to TRBD1. Germline trimming cut 5 bases from V and 3 bases from J; bases unmatched to any gene: 8. Germline values: CDR1 LNHDA, CDR2 SQIVND (reference sequence). The CDR3 is 16 amino acids. The CDR3 DNA is TGTGCCAGTAGTCCCGGACAGGGGGCATTCGACACTGAAGCTTTCTTT. Protein sequence: CASSPGQGAFDTEAFF.

The rearrangement links TRBV11-2 to TRBJ2-7, with D hard to call. The CDR3 totals 11 residues. The germline gives CDR1 SGHAT, CDR2 FQNNGV. V lost 5 bases to trimming and J lost 3 bases, with 5 bases between them. The CDR3 coding sequence is TGTGCCAGCAGCCCAGACTACGAGCAGTACTTC. It encodes CASSPDYEQYF.

CDR3 residues: CASSRGVDTEAFF. The CDR3 DNA reads as TGTGCCAGCAGCCGGGGAGTGGACACTGAAGCTTTCTTT. The V gene is TRBV11-3, the J gene TRBJ1-1; no clear D. V lost 5 bases, J lost 3 bases, and 10 bases lay in between. The CDR3 has 13 residues. Germline V CDR1 and CDR2: SGHNT, YENEEA. The complete variable domain, with remaining parts taken from reference TRBV11-3 and TRBJ1-1, reads EAGVVQSPRYKIIEKKQPVAFWCNPISGHNTLYWYLQNLGQGPELLIRYENEEAVDDSQLPKDRFSAERLKGVDSTLKIQPAELGDSAVYLCASSRGVDTEAFFGQGTRLTVV.